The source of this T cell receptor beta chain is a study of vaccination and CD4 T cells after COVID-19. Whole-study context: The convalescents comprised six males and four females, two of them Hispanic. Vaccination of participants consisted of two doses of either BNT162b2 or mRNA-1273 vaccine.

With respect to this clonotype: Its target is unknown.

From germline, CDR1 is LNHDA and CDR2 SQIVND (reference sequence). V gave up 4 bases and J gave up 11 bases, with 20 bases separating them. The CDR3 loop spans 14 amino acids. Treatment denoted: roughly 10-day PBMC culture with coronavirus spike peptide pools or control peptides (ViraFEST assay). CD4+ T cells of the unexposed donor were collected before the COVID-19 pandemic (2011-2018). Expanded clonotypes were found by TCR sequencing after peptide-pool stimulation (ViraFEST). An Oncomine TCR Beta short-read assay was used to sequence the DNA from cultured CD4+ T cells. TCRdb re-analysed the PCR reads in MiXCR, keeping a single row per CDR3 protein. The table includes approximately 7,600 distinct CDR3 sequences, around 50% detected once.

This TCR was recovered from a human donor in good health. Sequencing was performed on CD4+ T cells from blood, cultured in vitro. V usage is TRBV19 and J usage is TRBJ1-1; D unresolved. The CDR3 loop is CASSTQDYPPAAFF. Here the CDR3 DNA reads TGTGCCAGTAGTACCCAGGACTACCCCCCAGCGGCTTTCTTT. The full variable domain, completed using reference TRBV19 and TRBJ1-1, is DGGITQSPKYLFRKEGQNVTLSCEQNLNHDAMYWYRQDPGQGLRLIYYSQIVNDFQKGDIAEGYSVSREKKESFPLTVTSAQKNPTAFYLCASSTQDYPPAAFFGQGTRLTVV.